These T cell receptor beta chains were read from a single sample in a study of blood T cells in healthy people across ages. TCRdb itself ran the 5' RACE reads through MiXCR, one entry per CDR3 protein. Of hundreds of thousands of distinct CDR3 sequences listed, 25% to 35% are singletons. The sample comprised blood. The receptors originated from a woman of 80 years or more in good health. The CDR3 runs from the conserved cysteine through the conserved F or W. The D gene is left open where the match is weak. The listing skips clone size in some rows; elsewhere it reads once, few, many or a size class.

TRBJ2-3 | - | many | TRBV6-6 | TGTGCCAGCAGCCCCGCCTGGGATACGCAGTATTTT | CASSPAWDTQYF
TRBJ2-7 | TRBD2 | many | TRBV6-5 | TGTGCCAGCAGCTTAAGACTAGCGGGGGGCCCACTTGGCTACGAGCAGTACTTC | CASSLRLAGGPLGYEQYF
TRBJ2-5 | - | many | TRBV7-8 | TGTGCCAGCAGCTCCCGGTTAGGAATGCGAGAGACCCAGTACTTC | CASSSRLGMRETQYF
TRBJ1-1 | - | - | TRBV5-6 | TGTGCCAGCAGCTTTTCTCTGTTCTCCCTTGATTCGTCCACTGAAGCTTTTTTT | CASSFSLFSLDSSTEAFF
TRBJ2-1 | TRBD2 | - | TRBV9 | TGTGCCAGCAGAGGAACGGGGGGGCCGGTCAATGAGCAGTTCTTC | CASRGTGGPVNEQFF
TRBJ2-5 | - | many | TRBV29-1 | TGCAGCGTCCCCCTCCGGGAGACCCAGTACTTC | CSVPLRETQYF
TRBJ2-1 | TRBD1 | many | TRBV12-3/TRBV12-4 | TGTGCCAGCAGTTCCGACAGGGGATCAAGGCCCTTCAATGAGCAGTTCTTC | CASSSDRGSRPFNEQFF
TRBJ2-1 | - | many | TRBV11-2 | TGTGCCAGCAGCACCTACGGGAGGGGGCAGCGCAATGAGCAGTTCTTC | CASSTYGRGQRNEQFF
TRBJ2-1 | - | - | TRBV7-2 | TGTGCCAGCAGCTTAGTCGGGACTTCTAGCGAGCAGTTCTTC | CASSLVGTSSEQFF
TRBJ1-5 | - | many | TRBV7-8 | TGTGCCAGCAGCCTAAGTAAAACAGCCAATCAGCCCCAGCATTTT | CASSLSKTANQPQHF
TRBJ2-3 | - | many | TRBV6-1 | TGTGCCAGCACCCCCAGGCCTAGCACAGATACGCAGTATTTT | CASTPRPSTDTQYF
TRBJ2-5 | TRBD1 | many | TRBV20-1 | TGCAGTGCGTACGGGACAGGCAAGACCCAGTACTTC | CSAYGTGKTQYF
TRBJ2-6 | - | - | TRBV12-3/TRBV12-4 | TGTGCCAGCAGTCCCAGGGGCTCAGGCTCTGGGGCCAACGTCCTGACTTTC | CASSPRGSGSGANVLTF
TRBJ2-7 | TRBD1 | many | TRBV6-2/TRBV6-3 | TGTGCCAGCAGTAAGGGACAGGGGGGAACCTACGAGCAGTACTTC | CASSKGQGGTYEQYF
TRBJ1-5 | - | many | TRBV20-1 | TGCAGTGCTAGAACCACTGGAAGGGGGTTTCAGCCCCAGCATTTT | CSARTTGRGFQPQHF
TRBJ1-2 | TRBD1 | - | TRBV6-2/TRBV6-3 | TGTGCCAGTTCGACAGGGGCCTCTTCCTATGGCTACACCTTC | CASSTGASSYGYTF
TRBJ2-3 | - | many | TRBV10-1 | TGCGCCAGCAGTGAGGGACAGCCCGGGACAGATACGCAGTATTTT | CASSEGQPGTDTQYF
TRBJ2-4 | - | - | TRBV27 | TGTGCCAGCAGTCTACTCGACAGAGCCAAAAACATTCAGTACTTC | CASSLLDRAKNIQYF
TRBJ2-1 | - | - | TRBV3-1 | TGTGCCAGCAGCCAAGATGGAGTGACGGCAGAGCTGTTCTTC | CASSQDGVTAELFF
TRBJ2-3 | TRBD2 | many | TRBV4-2 | TGTGCCAGCAGCCAACCCACAGCGGGGGCAGATACGCAGTATTTT | CASSQPTAGADTQYF
TRBJ2-1 | - | few | TRBV14 | TGTGCCAGCAGCCAAGAACTGGGAGGCTCCTACGAGCAGTTCTTC | CASSQELGGSYEQFF
TRBJ2-6 | - | - | TRBV12-3/TRBV12-4 | TGTGCCAGCAGCCCAGGGTCCAACGTCCTGACTTTC | CASSPGSNVLTF
TRBJ2-6 | - | - | TRBV30 | TGTGCCTGGAGACTAACAGGGGGGGGAACTGGGGCCAACGTCCTGACTTTC | CAWRLTGGGTGANVLTF
TRBJ2-1 | TRBD2 | many | TRBV7-2 | TGTGCCAGCAGCTACCAAGCGGGGGCGAACAATGAGCAGTTCTTC | CASSYQAGANNEQFF
TRBJ1-2 | TRBD1 | once | TRBV7-2 | TGTGCCAGCAGCTTCCCGGGACAGGGGTCTTCTGGCTACACCTTC | CASSFPGQGSSGYTF
TRBJ2-3 | - | - | TRBV4-3 | TGCGCCAGCAGCCAAGGGACTTCGAGTACAGATGCGCAGTATTTT | CASSQGTSSTDAQYF
TRBJ2-3 | - | - | TRBV7-7 | TGTGCTAGCAGCTCCCGAGGGCATGCGGGAGATACGCAGTATTTT | CASSSRGHAGDTQYF
TRBJ2-5 | TRBD2 | few | TRBV11-1 | TGTGCCAGCAGCTTAGGACTAGCGGGCGTGCTGCGAACCCAGTACTTC | CASSLGLAGVLRTQYF
TRBJ1-2 | - | many | TRBV3-1 | TGTGCCAGCAGAGATTTGGGTGACGGCTACACCTTC | CASRDLGDGYTF
TRBJ1-2 | - | few | TRBV7-2 | TGTGCCAGCAGCGAAGCACAGATTAACTATGGCTACACCTTC | CASSEAQINYGYTF
TRBJ2-7 | TRBD1 | many | TRBV28 | TGTGCCAGCAGTTCGGGACAGTCCGTCGAGCAGTACTTC | CASSSGQSVEQYF
TRBJ2-1 | TRBD2 | - | TRBV7-9 | TGTGCCAGCAGCCCGAGGGAGCGGGGGAATGAGCAGTTCTTC | CASSPRERGNEQFF
TRBJ1-1 | - | few | TRBV6-2/TRBV6-3 | TGTGCCAGCAGCCCCGCGTGGGGGGCGAGCACTGAAGCTTTCTTT | CASSPAWGASTEAFF
TRBJ2-7 | - | few | TRBV30 | TGTGCCTGGAGTTACAGAACACAATTACCCTACAATGAGCAGTACTTC | CAWSYRTQLPYNEQYF
TRBJ2-4 | TRBD1 | - | TRBV5-6 | TGTGCCAGCACCGCCCGAGGGACAGGGTCATCAGTAGCCAAAAGCATTCAGTACTTC | CASTARGTGSSVAKSIQYF
TRBJ2-7 | TRBD2 | many | TRBV20-1 | TGCAGTGCTATCGAAGCGGGGATCACCTACGAGCAGTACTTC | CSAIEAGITYEQYF
TRBJ1-4 | TRBD1 | - | TRBV18 | TGTGCCAGCTCACCGTCGCAGGGGGCGCAAGAAAAACTGTTTTTT | CASSPSQGAQEKLFF
TRBJ2-7 | - | - | TRBV5-1 | TGCGCCAGCAGCTTGGAAGGGGGGCCCTACAATGAGCAGTACTTC | CASSLEGGPYNEQYF
TRBJ2-7 | TRBD2 | many | TRBV27 | TGTGCCAGCAGTTTTAGCGGGGGGGCCTCGAACGAGCAGTACTTC | CASSFSGGASNEQYF
TRBJ2-7 | TRBD1 | many | TRBV28 | TGTGCCAGCAGAACCGGGACAGGGGCCTACGAGCAGTACTTC | CASRTGTGAYEQYF
TRBJ1-2 | - | few | TRBV28 | TGTGCCAGCAGTGGGGGGACTGATTATGGCTACACCTTC | CASSGGTDYGYTF
TRBJ2-7 | - | many | TRBV7-2 | TGTGCCAGCAGCTTGAACAGGGTGGAGTACGAGCAGTACTTC | CASSLNRVEYEQYF
TRBJ2-1 | TRBD1 | many | TRBV7-2 | TGTGCCAGCAGCACACCCGGGACAGCCTACAATGAGCAGTTCTTC | CASSTPGTAYNEQFF
TRBJ2-4 | - | many | TRBV5-1 | TGCGCCAGCAGCCCCGGTAACGCGGGGTTCGCCAAAAACATTCAGTACTTC | CASSPGNAGFAKNIQYF
TRBJ2-7 | - | - | TRBV7-2 | TGTGCCAGCGCTTCTGACATAAATCGCGACGAGCAGTACTTC | CASASDINRDEQYF
TRBJ1-1 | - | few | TRBV29-1 | TGCAGCAAGGGGGGGAAAAACACTGAAGCTTTCTTT | CSKGGKNTEAFF
TRBJ1-4 | TRBD1 | few | TRBV7-7 | TGTGCTAGCAGCGGGGACAGGGGGCGAGAAGAAAAACTGTTTTTT | CASSGDRGREEKLFF
TRBJ1-5 | - | - | TRBV4-3 | TGCGCCAGCAGCCAAGGCCTGCGCCAGCCCCAGCATTTT | CASSQGLRQPQHF
TRBJ2-7 | - | many | TRBV5-5 | TGTGCCAGCAGCTTGGCGGTATTTAGCTCCTACGAGCAGTACTTC | CASSLAVFSSYEQYF